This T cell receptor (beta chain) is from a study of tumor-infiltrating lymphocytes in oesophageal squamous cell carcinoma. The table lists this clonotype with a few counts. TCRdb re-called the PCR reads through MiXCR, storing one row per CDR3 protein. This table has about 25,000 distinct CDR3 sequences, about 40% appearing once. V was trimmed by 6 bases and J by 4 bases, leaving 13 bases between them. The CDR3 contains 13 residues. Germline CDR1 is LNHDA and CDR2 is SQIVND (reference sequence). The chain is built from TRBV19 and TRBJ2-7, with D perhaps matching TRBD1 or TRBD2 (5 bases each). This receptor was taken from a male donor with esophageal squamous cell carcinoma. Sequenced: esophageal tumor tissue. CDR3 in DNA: TGTGCCAGTAGACCGGGACGGGGTTACGAGCAGTACTTC. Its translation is CASRPGRGYEQYF.